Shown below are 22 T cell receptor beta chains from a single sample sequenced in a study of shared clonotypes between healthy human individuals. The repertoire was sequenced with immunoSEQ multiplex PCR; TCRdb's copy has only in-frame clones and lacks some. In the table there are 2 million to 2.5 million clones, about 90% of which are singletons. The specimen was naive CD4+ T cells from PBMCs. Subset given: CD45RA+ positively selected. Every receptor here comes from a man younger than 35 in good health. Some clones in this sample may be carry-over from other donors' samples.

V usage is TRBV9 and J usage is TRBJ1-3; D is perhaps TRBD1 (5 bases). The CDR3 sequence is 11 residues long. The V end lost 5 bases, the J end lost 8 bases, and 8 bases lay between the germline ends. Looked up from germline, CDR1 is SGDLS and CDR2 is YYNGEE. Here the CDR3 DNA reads TGTGCCAGCAGTAGGGGAGACACCATATATTTT. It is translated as CASSRGDTIYF.

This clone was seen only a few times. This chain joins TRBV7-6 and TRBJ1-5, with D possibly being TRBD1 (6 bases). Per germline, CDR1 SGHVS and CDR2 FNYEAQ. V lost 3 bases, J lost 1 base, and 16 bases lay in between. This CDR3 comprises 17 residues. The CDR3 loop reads CASSLESPGQSNQPQHF. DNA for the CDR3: TGTGCCAGCAGCTTGGAATCGCCGGGACAAAGCAATCAGCCCCAGCATTTT. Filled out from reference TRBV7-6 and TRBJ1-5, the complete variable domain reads GAGVSQSPRYKVTKRGQDVALRCDPISGHVSLYWYRQALGQGPEFLTYFNYEAQQDKSGLPNDRFSAERPEGSISTLTIQRTEQRDSAMYRCASSLESPGQSNQPQHFGDGTRLSIL.

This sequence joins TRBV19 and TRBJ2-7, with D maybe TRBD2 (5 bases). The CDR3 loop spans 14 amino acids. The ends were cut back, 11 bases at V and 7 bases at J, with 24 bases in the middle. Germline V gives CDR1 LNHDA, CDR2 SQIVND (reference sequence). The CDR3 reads CAGPQKAAMGEQYF. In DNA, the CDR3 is TGTGCCGGCCCCCAAAAAGCGGCCATGGGGGAGCAGTACTTC.

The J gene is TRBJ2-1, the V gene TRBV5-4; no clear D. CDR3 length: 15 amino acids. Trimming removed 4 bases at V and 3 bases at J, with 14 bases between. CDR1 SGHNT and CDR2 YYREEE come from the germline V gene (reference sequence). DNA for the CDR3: TGTGCCAGCAGCCCTGGCTCGGATGGCTACAATGAGCAGTTCTTC. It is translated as CASSPGSDGYNEQFF.

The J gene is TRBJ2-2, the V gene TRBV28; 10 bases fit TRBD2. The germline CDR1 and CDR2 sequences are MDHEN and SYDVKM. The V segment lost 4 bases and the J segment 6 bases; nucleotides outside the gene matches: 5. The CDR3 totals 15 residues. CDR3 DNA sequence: TGTGCCAGCAGTTCGAGCGGGAGGGCCGCCGGGGAGCTGTTTTTT. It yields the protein CASSSSGRAAGELFF.

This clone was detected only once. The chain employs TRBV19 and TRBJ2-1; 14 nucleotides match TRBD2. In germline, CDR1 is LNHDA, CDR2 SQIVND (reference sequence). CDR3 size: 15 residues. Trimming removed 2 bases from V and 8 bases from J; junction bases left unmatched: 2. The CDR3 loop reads CASSIRLAGGHEQFF. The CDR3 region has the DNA TGTGCCAGTAGTATACGACTAGCGGGAGGGCATGAGCAGTTCTTC.

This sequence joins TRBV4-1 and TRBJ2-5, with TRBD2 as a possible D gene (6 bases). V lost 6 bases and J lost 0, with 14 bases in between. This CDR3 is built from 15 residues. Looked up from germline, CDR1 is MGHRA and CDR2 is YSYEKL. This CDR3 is CASRAGLFNQETQYF. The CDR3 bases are TGCGCCAGCAGGGCGGGACTCTTTAACCAAGAGACCCAGTACTTC.

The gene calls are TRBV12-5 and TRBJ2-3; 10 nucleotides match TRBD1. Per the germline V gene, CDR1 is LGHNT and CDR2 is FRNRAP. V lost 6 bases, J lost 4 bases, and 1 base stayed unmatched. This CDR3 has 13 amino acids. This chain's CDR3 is CASGTGGADTQYF. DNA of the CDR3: TGTGCTAGTGGGACAGGGGGCGCAGATACGCAGTATTTT.

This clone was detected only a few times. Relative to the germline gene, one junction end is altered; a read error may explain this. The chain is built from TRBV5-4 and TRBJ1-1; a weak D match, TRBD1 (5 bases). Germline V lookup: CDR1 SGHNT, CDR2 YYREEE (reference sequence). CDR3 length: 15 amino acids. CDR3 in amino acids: CASSLARQGNTEAFF. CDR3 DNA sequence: TGTGCCAGCAGTTTGGCTCGGCAGGGGAACACTGAAGCTTTCTTT. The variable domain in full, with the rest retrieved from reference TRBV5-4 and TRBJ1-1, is ETGVTQSPTHLIKTRGQQVTLRCSSQSGHNTVSWYQQALGQGPQFIFQYYREEENGRGNFPPRFSGLQFPNYSSELNVNALELDDSALYLCASSLARQGNTEAFFGQGTRLTVV.

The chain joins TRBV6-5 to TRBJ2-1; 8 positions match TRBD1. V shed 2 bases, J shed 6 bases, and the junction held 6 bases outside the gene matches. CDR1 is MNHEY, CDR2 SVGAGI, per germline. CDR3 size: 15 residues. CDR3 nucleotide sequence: TGTGCCAGCAGTTACGGACAGGGAAGGGGCAATGAGCAGTTCTTC. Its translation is CASSYGQGRGNEQFF.

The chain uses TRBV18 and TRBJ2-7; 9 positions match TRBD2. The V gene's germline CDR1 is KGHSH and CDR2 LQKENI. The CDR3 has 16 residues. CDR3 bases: TGTAGATTCGGACTAGCGCCACTTTTCCGGCGTCTGGGGCAGTACTTC. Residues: CRFGLAPLFRRLGQYF. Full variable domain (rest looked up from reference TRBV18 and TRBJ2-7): NAGVMQNPRHLVRRRGQEARLRCSPMKGHSHVYWYRQLPEEGLKFMVYLQKENIIDESGMPKERFSAEFPKEGPSILRIQQVVRGDSAAYFCRFGLAPLFRRLGQYFGPGTRLTVT.

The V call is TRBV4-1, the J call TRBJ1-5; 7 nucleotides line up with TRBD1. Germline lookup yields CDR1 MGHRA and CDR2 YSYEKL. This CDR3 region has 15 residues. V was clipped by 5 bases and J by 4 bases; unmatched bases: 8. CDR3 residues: CASSIGGQLNQPQHF. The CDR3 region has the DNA TGCGCCAGCAGCATCGGGGGACAGTTAAATCAGCCCCAGCATTTT.

The CDR3, as DNA: TGCGCCAGCAGCTCTCCGGTAACAGGGGGGACTTCGACTAATGAAAAACTGTTTTTT. It specifies CASSSPVTGGTSTNEKLFF. The rearrangement joins TRBV5-1 to TRBJ1-4; 8 bases match TRBD1. Germline-derived CDR1 and CDR2 are SGHRS and YFSETQ. After removal of 3 bases from V and 2 bases from J, the junction contained 15 bases not matched to a gene. CDR3 length: 19 amino acids.

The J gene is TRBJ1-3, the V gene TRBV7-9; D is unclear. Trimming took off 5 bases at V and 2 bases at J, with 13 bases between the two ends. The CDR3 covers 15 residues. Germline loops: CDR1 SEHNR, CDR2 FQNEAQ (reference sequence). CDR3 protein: CASSKGGVTGNTIYF. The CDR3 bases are TGTGCCAGCAGCAAGGGAGGAGTGACTGGAAACACCATATATTTT.

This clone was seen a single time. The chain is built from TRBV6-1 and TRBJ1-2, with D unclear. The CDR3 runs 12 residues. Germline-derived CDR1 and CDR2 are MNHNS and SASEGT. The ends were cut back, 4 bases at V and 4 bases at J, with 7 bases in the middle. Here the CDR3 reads CASSAAVYGYTF. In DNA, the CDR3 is TGTGCCAGCAGTGCGGCAGTCTATGGCTACACCTTC.

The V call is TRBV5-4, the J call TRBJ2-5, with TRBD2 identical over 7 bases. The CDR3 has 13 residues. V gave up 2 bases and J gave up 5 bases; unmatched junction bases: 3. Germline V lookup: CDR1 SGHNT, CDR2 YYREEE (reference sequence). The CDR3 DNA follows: TGTGCCAGCAGCTTAAGCGGGGCGGAGACCCAGTACTTC. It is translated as CASSLSGAETQYF. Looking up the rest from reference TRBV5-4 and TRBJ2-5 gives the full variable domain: ETGVTQSPTHLIKTRGQQVTLRCSSQSGHNTVSWYQQALGQGPQFIFQYYREEENGRGNFPPRFSGLQFPNYSSELNVNALELDDSALYLCASSLSGAETQYFGPGTRLLVL.

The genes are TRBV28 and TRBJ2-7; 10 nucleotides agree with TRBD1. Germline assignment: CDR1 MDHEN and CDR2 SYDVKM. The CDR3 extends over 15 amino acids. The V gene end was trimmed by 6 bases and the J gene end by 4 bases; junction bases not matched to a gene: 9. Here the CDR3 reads CASRSRDRGSYEQYF. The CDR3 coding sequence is TGTGCCAGCAGGTCCCGGGACAGGGGATCTTACGAGCAGTACTTC.

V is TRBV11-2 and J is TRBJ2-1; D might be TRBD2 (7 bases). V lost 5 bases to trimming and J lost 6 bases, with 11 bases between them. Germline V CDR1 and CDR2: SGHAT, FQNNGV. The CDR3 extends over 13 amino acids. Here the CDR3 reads CASSPGGRNEQFF. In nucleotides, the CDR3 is TGTGCCAGCAGCCCCGGGGGGCGCAATGAGCAGTTCTTC.

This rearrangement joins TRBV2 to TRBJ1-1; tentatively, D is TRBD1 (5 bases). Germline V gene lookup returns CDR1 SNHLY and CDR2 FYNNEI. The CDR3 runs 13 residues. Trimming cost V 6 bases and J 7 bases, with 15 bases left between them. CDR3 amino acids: CASSFGGGGEAFF. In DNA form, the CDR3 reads TGTGCCAGCAGCTTTGGGGGTGGGGGTGAAGCTTTCTTT. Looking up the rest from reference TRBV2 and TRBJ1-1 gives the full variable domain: EPEVTQTPSHQVTQMGQEVILRCVPISNHLYFYWYRQILGQKVEFLVSFYNNEISEKSEIFDDQFSVERPDGSNFTLKIRSTKLEDSAMYFCASSFGGGGEAFFGQGTRLTVV.

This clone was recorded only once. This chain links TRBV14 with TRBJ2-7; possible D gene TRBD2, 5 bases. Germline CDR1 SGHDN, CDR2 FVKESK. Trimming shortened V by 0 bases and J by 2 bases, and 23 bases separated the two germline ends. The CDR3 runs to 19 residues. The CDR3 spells CASSQESGFQTKGPYEQYF. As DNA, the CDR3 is TGTGCCAGCAGCCAAGAGAGCGGTTTTCAGACCAAGGGCCCCTACGAGCAGTACTTC. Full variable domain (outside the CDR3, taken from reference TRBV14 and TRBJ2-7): EAGVTQFPSHSVIEKGQTVTLRCDPISGHDNLYWYRRVMGKEIKFLLHFVKESKQDESGMPNNRFLAERTGGTYSTLKVQPAELEDSGVYFCASSQESGFQTKGPYEQYFGPGTRLTVT.

DNA of the CDR3: TGTGCCAGCAGCCATGTAGGGGGGCCCTCCTATGGCTACACCTTC. Translated: CASSHVGGPSYGYTF. This chain uses TRBV7-2 with TRBJ1-2, with TRBD1 as a possible D gene (6 bases). V gave up 5 bases and J gave up 4 bases, with 17 bases separating them. This CDR3 has 15 amino acids. CDR1 SGHTA and CDR2 FQGNSA come from the germline V gene.

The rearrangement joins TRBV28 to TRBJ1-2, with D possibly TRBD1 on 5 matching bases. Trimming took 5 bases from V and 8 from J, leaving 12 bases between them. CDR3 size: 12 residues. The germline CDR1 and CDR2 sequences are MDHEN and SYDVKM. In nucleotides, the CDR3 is TGTGCCAGCAGTACTTCAGGGAAGGGCTACACCTTC. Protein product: CASSTSGKGYTF.